Shown below are 27 T cell receptor beta chains from a single sample sequenced in a study of spatial heterogeneity in lung cancer. Findings of the study overall: Mutation counts in tumors were tracked by counts of expanded intratumoral alpha and beta TCRs.

The sample's time point: sample taken at primary tumor resection. The antigens these receptors bind are not known. MiXCR, run by TCRdb on the 5' RACE reads, gives a single entry per CDR3 protein. The sample records 100,000 to 110,000 distinct CDR3 sequences, 3.5% to 5% being singletons. Source: lung tumor tissue, taken at surgery. Source of these receptors: a male donor with early-stage non-small cell lung cancer.

Worth noting for this clonotype: This may stem from a read error, because a much larger clone lies one nucleotide away. The chain has TRBV7-9 and TRBJ2-2; TRBD2 is a possible D gene (5 bases). CDR1 and CDR2 (germline): SEHNR, FQNEAQ (reference sequence). CDR3 length: 12 residues. The CDR3 DNA is TGTGCCAGCAGCCCCGTGTCCGGGGAGCTGTCTTTT. This codes for CASSPVSGELSF. Full variable domain (rest looked up from reference TRBV7-9 and TRBJ2-2): DTGVSQNPRHKITKRGQNVTFRCDPISEHNRLYWYRQTLGQGPEFLTYFQNEAQLEKSRLLSDRFSAERPKGSFSTLEIQRTEQGDSAMYLCASSPVSGELSFGEGSRLTVL.

In its sample, this clonotype was seen many times. The chain employs TRBV6-5 and TRBJ2-2; D not resolved. V was trimmed by 5 bases and J by 7 bases, leaving 14 bases between them. Looked up from germline, CDR1 is MNHEY and CDR2 is SVGAGI. CDR3 length: 14 amino acids. CDR3 nucleotides: TGTGCCAGCAGTCCTGACCGGCCGGTCGGGGAGCTGTTTTTT. Translation gives CASSPDRPVGELFF.

There are a few counts of this clonotype. The V and J genes are TRBV11-2 and TRBJ2-5; D uncertain. With 3 bases removed from V and 5 bases from J, the gap between germline ends came to 4 bases. The CDR3 is made up of 11 amino acids. The germline V gene has CDR1 SGHAT and CDR2 FQNNGV. The chain's CDR3 is CASSLLETQYF. The CDR3 DNA sequence: TGTGCCAGCAGCTTGCTTGAGACCCAGTACTTC.

This clonotype was counted at least ten times. This rearrangement joins TRBV18 to TRBJ1-2, with D possibly matching TRBD1 (5 bases). The CDR3 length is 12 residues. V lost 4 bases, J lost 6 bases, and 9 bases lay in between. Per the germline V gene, CDR1 is KGHSH and CDR2 is LQKENI. CDR3 sequence reads: CASSQQGHGYTF. CDR3 DNA sequence: TGTGCCAGCTCACAGCAGGGCCATGGCTACACCTTC.

This clonotype was recorded many times. The chain couples TRBV7-2 to TRBJ1-6, with TRBD1 as a possible D gene (5 bases). Trimming took 3 bases from V and 3 from J, leaving 6 bases between them. Looked up from germline, CDR1 is SGHTA and CDR2 is FQGNSA. The CDR3 extends over 14 amino acids. The CDR3 spells CASSLTVYNSPLHF. The CDR3 DNA reads as TGTGCCAGCAGCTTGACAGTCTATAATTCACCCCTCCACTTT.

This clonotype was observed many times. The chain uses TRBV18 and TRBJ2-1; TRBD1 matches at 9 bases. Germline V CDR1 and CDR2: KGHSH, LQKENI. The CDR3 has 17 amino acids. V shed 4 bases, J shed 5 bases, and the junction held 12 bases outside the gene matches. The DNA for the CDR3 is TGTGCCAGCTCACTTCCCGGGACAGGGTACAGGGACAATGAGCAGTTCTTC. Its translation is CASSLPGTGYRDNEQFF.

This clonotype has ten or more counts. J is TRBJ2-1 and V is TRBV4-1; 9 nucleotides line up with TRBD1. The germline CDR1 and CDR2 sequences are MGHRA and YSYEKL. With V trimmed by 3 bases and J by 1 base, 7 bases remained unmatched. This CDR3 comprises 17 residues. CDR3 amino acids: CASSHRSTGGSYNEQFF. DNA for the CDR3: TGCGCCAGCAGCCACAGGTCGACAGGGGGGTCCTACAATGAGCAGTTCTTC.

This clonotype was detected ten times or more. The V gene is TRBV20-1, the J gene TRBJ1-2, with 9 positions matching TRBD1. Trimming cost V 6 bases and J 4 bases; bases outside gene matches: 12. Germline V gene lookup returns CDR1 DFQATT and CDR2 SNEGSKA (reference sequence). The CDR3 loop spans 15 amino acids. CDR3: CSASGSGQGSYGYTF. The DNA of the CDR3 is TGCAGTGCCAGCGGCTCCGGACAGGGGAGCTATGGCTACACCTTC.

This clonotype was recorded many times. The gene calls are TRBV7-9 and TRBJ2-1; tentatively, D is TRBD1 (5 bases). Trimming removed 5 bases at V and 5 bases at J, with 16 bases between. Looked up from germline, CDR1 is SEHNR and CDR2 is FQNEAQ (reference sequence). CDR3 length: 15 amino acids. CDR3 coding DNA: TGTGCCAGCAGCCCCGAGGCAGGGATCCACAATGAGCAGTTCTTC. It is translated as CASSPEAGIHNEQFF.

This clonotype was seen many times. The rearrangement joins TRBV3-1 to TRBJ2-4, with D unresolved. Trimming stripped 2 bases from V and 1 base from J, with 27 bases between. This CDR3 is 21 amino acids long. Germline V gene lookup returns CDR1 LGHDT and CDR2 YNNKEL (reference sequence). The CDR3 sequence is CASSQRPFSGGKSLAKNIQYF. The CDR3 DNA sequence: TGTGCCAGCAGCCAACGCCCTTTCTCTGGCGGTAAGAGCCTGGCCAAAAACATTCAGTACTTC. Full variable domain (rest looked up from reference TRBV3-1 and TRBJ2-4): DTAVSQTPKYLVTQMGNDKSIKCEQNLGHDTMYWYKQDSKKFLKIMFSYNNKELIINETVPNRFSPKSPDKAHLNLHINSLELGDSAVYFCASSQRPFSGGKSLAKNIQYFGAGTRLSVL.

This clonotype was detected ten times or more. One end of the junction does not line up with germline, which may come from a read error. J is TRBJ1-6 and V is TRBV7-8; D unclear. This CDR3 has 17 amino acids. Germline V CDR1 and CDR2: SGHVS, FQNEAQ. For the CDR3, the DNA is TGTGCCAGCAGCTTATACGCAGTCGGGTCCTCTAATTCACCCCTCCACTTT. This gives the protein CASSLYAVGSSNSPLHF.

In regard to this clonotype: A read error may explain this, as a much larger clone is one base away. This likely comes from a read error, as the CDR3 has no conserved phenylalanine or tryptophan at its end. The chain recombines TRBV20-1 with TRBJ1-6; D not certain. The CDR3 is 13 residues long. Germline assignment: CDR1 DFQATT and CDR2 SNEGSKA (reference sequence). V was clipped by 6 bases and J by 10 bases, with 16 bases between them. Here the CDR3 reads CSAGRGVGSPLHL. In nucleotides, the CDR3 is TGCAGTGCCGGGCGGGGAGTCGGGTCACCCCTCCACCTT.

This clonotype was counted a few times. This chain links TRBV29-1 with TRBJ2-2; a weak D match, TRBD2 (6 bases). With 1 base removed from V and 4 bases from J, the gap between germline ends came to 10 bases. CDR3 length: 14 amino acids. Looked up from germline, CDR1 is SQVTM and CDR2 is ANQGSEA. In nucleotides, the CDR3 is TGCAGCGTTGAAGGTAGCGGCTCCACCGGGGAGCTGTTTTTT. The encoded protein is CSVEGSGSTGELFF.

This clonotype was observed at least ten times. CDR3: CASSPSAQSSEAFF. The CDR3 DNA follows: TGTGCCAGCAGCCCTTCGGCCCAATCGAGTGAAGCTTTCTTT. The gene calls are TRBV7-7 and TRBJ1-1; unclear D gene. The germline V and J ends were trimmed by 5 bases and 7 bases, with 17 bases remaining between them. The CDR3 runs 14 residues. Germline V CDR1 and CDR2: SSHAT, FNYEAQ (reference sequence).

This clonotype was detected ten times or more. J is TRBJ2-2 and V is TRBV6-5; no clear D gene. Trimming removed 7 bases at V and 7 bases at J, with 13 bases between. Germline V gene lookup returns CDR1 MNHEY and CDR2 SVGAGI. CDR3 length: 13 amino acids. CDR3 loop: CASTPRLGGELFF. In nucleotides, the CDR3 is TGTGCCAGCACCCCCCGGTTGGGCGGGGAGCTGTTTTTT.

There are a few counts of this clonotype. V usage is TRBV20-1 and J usage is TRBJ2-1, with D perhaps TRBD2 (6 bases). The CDR3 has 13 amino acids. Looked up from germline, CDR1 is DFQATT and CDR2 is SNEGSKA (reference sequence). V shed 5 bases and J shed 3 bases, with 11 bases lying between them. In DNA form, the CDR3 reads TGCAGTGCTCTCGGAGGGAACTACAATGAGCAGTTCTTC. Amino acid sequence: CSALGGNYNEQFF.

This clonotype was seen ten or more times. This chain uses TRBV10-3 with TRBJ2-3, with a weak D call TRBD2 (5 bases). CDR1 is ENHRY and CDR2 is SYGVKD in the germline V gene. The CDR3 is made up of 15 amino acids. V lost 4 bases to trimming and J lost 2 bases, with 13 bases between them. CDR3 DNA sequence: TGTGCCATCAGTGCTGGAGCGGATTCCACAGATACGCAGTATTTT. Its protein product is CAISAGADSTDTQYF.

This clonotype has ten or more counts. The chain employs TRBV6-5 and TRBJ2-3; perhaps TRBD1 as D (5 bases). The CDR3 is made up of 14 amino acids. CDR1 and CDR2 from the germline V gene are MNHEY and SVGAGI. V was trimmed by 5 bases and J by 0 bases, leaving 9 bases between them. The CDR3 reads CASSLDRSTDTQYF. CDR3 sequence (DNA): TGTGCCAGCAGTCTCGACAGAAGCACAGATACGCAGTATTTT.

Ten or more counts support this clonotype. V gene TRBV20-1 combines with J gene TRBJ1-5; D is ambiguous. Deletions cut 1 base from V and 1 base from J, with 2 bases between. The CDR3 runs to 12 residues. Germline V lookup: CDR1 DFQATT, CDR2 SNEGSKA (reference sequence). The CDR3 protein is CSARGSNQPQHF. CDR3 in DNA: TGCAGTGCTAGAGGCAGCAATCAGCCCCAGCATTTT.

This clonotype was recorded at least ten times. The genes are TRBV18 and TRBJ2-2; D uncertain. V was shortened by 5 bases and J by 1 base, with 11 bases between the two germline ends. CDR1 is KGHSH and CDR2 is LQKENI in the germline V gene. This CDR3 spans 15 amino acids. CDR3 bases: TGTGCCAGCTCAACCTCGACGGGGAACACCGGGGAGCTGTTTTTT. This sequence encodes CASSTSTGNTGELFF. The complete variable domain, with remaining parts taken from reference TRBV18 and TRBJ2-2, reads NAGVMQNPRHLVRRRGQEARLRCSPMKGHSHVYWYRQLPEEGLKFMVYLQKENIIDESGMPKERFSAEFPKEGPSILRIQQVVRGDSAAYFCASSTSTGNTGELFFGEGSRLTVL.

This rearrangement joins TRBV6-1 to TRBJ2-7; maybe TRBD1 (6 bases). The CDR3 is 11 residues long. The germline V and J ends were trimmed by 8 bases and 4 bases, with 9 bases remaining between them. The germline gives CDR1 MNHNS, CDR2 SASEGT. The CDR3 DNA follows: TGTGCCAGCGGCAGGGGTTACGAGCAGTACTTC. Encoded protein: CASGRGYEQYF.

This clonotype appeared many times. The chain links TRBV18 to TRBJ2-7, with 12 bases that match TRBD1. Germline CDR1 is KGHSH and CDR2 is LQKENI. J gave up 0 bases and V 3 bases, and 6 bases lay outside the gene matches. The CDR3 length is 17 residues. CDR3 amino acids: CASSPGTGGRISYEQYF. The CDR3, as DNA: TGTGCCAGCTCACCCGGGACAGGGGGCCGAATCTCCTACGAGCAGTACTTC.

In its sample, this clonotype was seen many times. V gene TRBV7-2 combines with J gene TRBJ1-5; no definite D call. There are 16 residues in the CDR3. Per germline, CDR1 SGHTA and CDR2 FQGNSA. Deletions cut 3 bases from V and 0 bases from J, with 12 bases between. CDR3 bases: TGTGCCAGCAGCTTTTTAGACCAATATAGCAATCAGCCCCAGCATTTT. It encodes CASSFLDQYSNQPQHF. Drawing the rest from reference TRBV7-2 and TRBJ1-5, the complete variable domain is GAGVSQSPSNKVTEKGKDVELRCDPISGHTALYWYRQSLGQGLEFLIYFQGNSAPDKSGLPSDRFSAERTGGSVSTLTIQRTQQEDSAVYLCASSFLDQYSNQPQHFGDGTRLSIL.

This clonotype was counted many times. The chain carries TRBV6-6 and TRBJ1-1; D ambiguous. Trimming left V 10 bases short and J 7 bases short, with 16 bases between. CDR1 and CDR2 (germline): MNHNY, SVGAGI (reference sequence). CDR3 length: 12 residues. The chain's CDR3 is CATLVGYGEAFF. DNA of the CDR3: TGTGCCACCCTGGTTGGTTACGGTGAAGCTTTCTTT.

The table lists this clonotype with many counts. The V call is TRBV20-1, the J call TRBJ2-7; TRBD2 agrees at 11 bases. Looked up from germline, CDR1 is DFQATT and CDR2 is SNEGSKA (reference sequence). The CDR3 length is 15 residues. V lost 0 bases to trimming and J lost 11 bases; unmatched junction nucleotides: 12. The DNA for the CDR3 is TGCAGTGCTAGAGATACTGGACTAGCGGGCCCCGAAGAGTACTTC. It specifies CSARDTGLAGPEEYF.

CDR3 sequence (DNA): TGTGCCAGCAGTTTGTCTAGCGGGATAAACCTCGTGTCAGATACGCAGTATTTT. Translation: CASSLSSGINLVSDTQYF. V is TRBV28 and J is TRBJ2-3; the match to TRBD2 covers 9 bases. Germline assignment: CDR1 MDHEN and CDR2 SYDVKM. Trimming removed 3 bases from V and 4 bases from J; junction bases left unmatched: 14. The CDR3 covers 18 residues.

This clonotype showed up many times. The chain combines TRBV2 with TRBJ2-3; no firm D call. The CDR3 is 15 amino acids. Per the germline V gene, CDR1 is SNHLY and CDR2 is FYNNEI. Trimming pared 11 bases from V and 2 bases from J, leaving 20 bases between. CDR3 in DNA: TGTGCCGGCAAGACTTCCGCGGCCTCCACAGATACGCAGTATTTT. Its translation: CAGKTSAASTDTQYF.